The T cell receptor (beta chain) under discussion was sequenced for a study of identical twins. Study-wide findings and caveats: Zero-insertion analyses were open to partial confounding by invariant MAIT and iNKT cells. It was out-of-frame TCR alpha sharing in monozygotic twins that models underestimated.

The CDR3 length is 22 residues. Germline trimming cut 0 bases from V and 0 bases from J; bases unmatched to any gene: 21. CDR1 is MNHEY and CDR2 is SMNVEV in the germline V gene (reference sequence). Only a few counts were recorded for this clonotype. The target antigen is unknown. Unique molecular identifiers were in the cDNA, with template-switch universal primer binding. TCRdb redid the calling of the 5' RACE reads with MiXCR, one entry per CDR3 protein. The sample holds some 1,600,000 distinct CDR3 sequences, about 31% seen once. Specimen: cord blood. J is TRBJ2-3 and V is TRBV27; 7 bases match TRBD1. The sequence was obtained from a newborn girl in good health. CDR3 nucleotides: TGTGCCAGCAGTTTATCCCCGGTATACAGGGGCCTAACTTTTACTAGCACAGATACGCAGTATTTT. Protein product: CASSLSPVYRGLTFTSTDTQYF.